This T cell receptor (beta chain) was sequenced during a study of cytomegalovirus exposure and HLA in healthy donors (TCRdb year 2017). Background on the whole study: In an earlier analysis of 587 of the donors, 250 to 350 Gb of sequence data and approximately 100 million unique TCR beta sequences from 180 million or so T cells were reported. HLA typing included class I and class II loci at four-digit resolution. The later analysis used no new phenotypic data to find candidate immune exposures, relying instead on TCR beta sequences and their occurrence across donors. A handful of DR-DQ haplotypes were handled as single units for association and clustering because linkage in the cohort was strong. A separate validation cohort of roughly 130 different subjects was used in addition to the roughly 620-subject first cohort. High-throughput TCR immunosequencing, statistical association of individual TCRs with disease status, and machine learning were combined to predict cytomegalovirus infection status. Among a few hundred genotyped donors of the cohort, an average of roughly 240,000 unique TCR beta nucleotide sequences were sequenced per donor, about a sixth of them non-productive. The study aimed to test whether cataloging public T cell receptors could reveal signatures of past pathogen exposure. Alongside the repertoire data, information on donor age, sex, ethnicity and CMV serostatus was compiled. The number of donors typed differed by locus, with about 620-630 for A, B, C, DRB1 and DQB1, roughly 520 for DQA1, some 570 for DPA1, and under 490 for DPB1. To study patterns of TCR occurrence, a later analysis re-analyzed previously published TCR beta repertoires from around 700 donors and added high-resolution HLA genotyping. Using immunosequencing, the study profiled T cell repertoires from 550 to 750 subjects and related those repertoires to cytomegalovirus serostatus. To decide whether each TCR beta V gene segment behaved as functional or pseudogenic, an earlier analysis of nearly 600 of the donors relied on high-throughput TCR beta sequencing. All discovery cohort repertoires had been generated on a single sequencing platform. The genetic ancestry cluster associated with self-reported Caucasian donors included 70% to 85% of the approximately 410 genotyped donors. About 280 gigabases of sequencing data and tens of millions of unique TCR sequences made up an early release that covered under 750 HLA-typed donors. In a later genetic analysis, genome-wide SNP genotypes for about 65% of the roughly 670 donors were used, and that subset was treated as a discovery cohort.

The library came from the immunoSEQ multiplex PCR assay. For the multiplex PCR, a mixture combining 60 forward primers for TCR Vbeta segments and 13 reverse primers for TCR Jbeta segments was used. The CDR3 region of rearranged TCR beta genes was amplified from genomic DNA by a multiplex PCR assay. On the Illumina HiSeq System, the amplified TCR beta libraries were sequenced as 87-base-pair reads. In the authors' own workflow: A later analysis counted tens of millions of unique TCR beta chains across the 690 or so repertoires, and roughly 11 million of these chains were shared by at least two donors. Raw reads were error-corrected and collapsed into unique sequences by a nearest-neighbor algorithm in which closely related sequences were merged to remove PCR and sequencing errors. Alignment of CDR3 sequences to IMGT reference sequences was used to assign V, D and J gene segments. Each retained sequence needed at least a six-nucleotide match to both a V gene segment and a J gene segment. A rearrangement counted as productive if the CDR3 had no stop codons and remained in frame with V and J, and every other rearrangement counted as non-productive. Following IMGT convention, CDR3 was defined as the stretch from the second conserved V-encoded cysteine to the conserved J-encoded phenylalanine. In an earlier analysis of around 600 of the donors, sequences lacking an unambiguous match to a single V gene segment were excluded. In an earlier analysis of some 590 of the donors, V segments were called functional above 56.7% productive rearrangements and were called segregating when the between-donor standard deviation exceeded 5%. A statistical classification framework was built to diagnose cytomegalovirus status from the catalog of TCR beta chain sequences. V and J gene assignment, in a later analysis, came from comparing TCR nucleotide sequences with IMGT/GENE-DB human TR gene sequences. In a later analysis, CDR3 sequences and most-parsimonious VDJ recombination scenarios were assigned using the TCRdist pipeline. In a later analysis, each TCR beta chain was defined by its CDR3 amino acid sequence together with its V-gene family, and reads without a unique V-gene family were excluded. As a way to deal with suspected cross-contamination and a sequencing artifact, a later analysis dropped 640 or so nucleotide sequences that were highly shared and had low generation probability. In a later analysis, a clonal expansion index for each public chain was calculated from normalized within-repertoire ranks of inferred template counts. In a later analysis, generation probabilities were computed with a VDJ recombination model fitted to out-of-frame rearrangements, and the resulting probabilities were checked against IGoR. In a later analysis, hypergeometric tests were used to score TCR-TCR, TCR-HLA and TCR-CMV co-occurrence, with a repertoire-size bias correction applied to TCR pairs. A later analysis estimated false discovery rates by permuting HLA or CMV assignments 20 times. A later analysis grouped co-occurring TCRs with DBSCAN, adding TCRdist sequence similarity when clustering within HLA-allele-positive subsets. Repertoires with fewer than 30,000 or more than 120,000 public chains were left out of co-occurrence clustering, as were four to six repertoires with anomalous nucleotide sharing. TCRdb limited this immuneACCESS table to in-frame rearrangements with V and J called. A share of clones is missing; checked studies link under half to unresolved V genes, and the rest is unexplained. That table gives V, J and clone size, and the DNA gave D and trimming. The sample contains about 140,000 clones, roughly 89% of them found a single time. The top ten constitute 4% to 6.5% of the sample.

The cohort consisted of hundreds of healthy bone marrow donors. At the time of sampling, all cohort members were nominally healthy, though unrecorded immune exposures were likely present. The donor tested CMV seronegative and was one of the 352 seronegative cohort members. Each donor provided a peripheral blood sample, and peripheral blood mononuclear cells were used for TCR beta sequencing. The Qiagen DNeasy Blood Extraction Kit was used to extract genomic DNA from the blood cell samples. Overall study outcomes, separate from this receptor: In the study, 150 to 200 TCR beta chains were listed as associated with cytomegalovirus. Because counts were too low, about 15 rarely observed V segments, including chromosome 9 orphons, were left out of the earlier analysis of 500 to 750 of the donors. In vitro tests confirmed that a few of the cytomegalovirus-associated TCR beta chains recognize cytomegalovirus antigens. A further reported finding was that TCR beta sequences accurately predicted the HLA-A and HLA-B alleles for most subjects in the first cohort. In a later analysis, most CMV-associated TCR beta chains were found to appear HLA-restricted, with HLA associations seemingly driven largely by CMV exposure. Compared with the approximately 710-donor mean, donors in an Asian-associated ancestry cluster had fewer N-insertions in productive TCRs, according to a later genetic analysis. In a later analysis, around 17,000 TCR beta sequences were associated with specific HLA alleles at a false discovery rate of 0.05. Linkage disequilibrium might explain the correlated functional status among segregating V segments, but an unknown experimental factor could not be ruled out. Compared with equally common non-associated chains, HLA-associated TCR beta chains in a later analysis were more clonally expanded and had lower generation probabilities. The classifier was reported to diagnose cytomegalovirus status with high specificity and sensitivity in both the original and validation cohorts. Sequencing depth was assumed to be roughly uniform across donors in the presence/absence analyses, though that assumption may not hold. Immune exposure information for the cohort was limited to CMV serostatus. In a later analysis, the rate of TCR association differed among HLA loci, with DRB1 alleles having the most associated TCRs and HLA-C alleles having the fewest. The authors suggested that the approach could potentially be extended to other disease states and immunological phenotypes. An earlier analysis of approximately 500 of the donors showed that most TCR beta V segments appeared in productive rearrangements either about 87% or about 30% of the time, which broadly matched IMGT annotations. The sequencing pipeline was judged likely to have produced a cluster of highly shared sequence variants as a technical artifact. When HLA alleles, especially DR and DQ, strongly co-occurred, TCR associations were difficult to assign to individual alleles. Because some donors lacked HLA typing at each locus, the association tests relied only on the typed subset. While some public TCRs were present in many individuals, most TCR sequences turned up only very rarely across donors. An association between a missense DCLRE1C variant and V-gene and J-gene trimming of TCR beta chains was found in a later genetic analysis and replicated in an independent cohort. This cohort had only TCR beta chains sequenced, and the lack of alpha or paired-chain data limited which features could be detected. In a later analysis, several top co-occurrence clusters were reported to appear linked to parvovirus B19, influenza, CMV and Epstein-Barr virus.

With regard to this clone: Its antigen is not yet known. The record has no base qualities; no much larger clone is one base away.

The sequence derives from a woman between 25 and 40 years old in good health and CMV-seronegative. The sequenced sample was PBMCs.

The CDR3 is CASSLGTDLQETQYF. The nucleotides are TGCGCCAGCAGCTTGGGGACAGACCTTCAAGAGACCCAGTACTTC. The sequence joins TRBV5-1 to TRBJ2-5; the D gene is perhaps TRBD1, from 6 matching bases. Its CDR3 holds 15 amino acids, cysteine through phenylalanine. Just CDR3 DNA is preserved here, 45 bases in frame from base 1. The trim is 0 bases for V and 2 bases for J, with a gap of 11 bases between the germline ends. CDR1 SGHRS and CDR2 YFSETQ were looked up in the germline V gene.